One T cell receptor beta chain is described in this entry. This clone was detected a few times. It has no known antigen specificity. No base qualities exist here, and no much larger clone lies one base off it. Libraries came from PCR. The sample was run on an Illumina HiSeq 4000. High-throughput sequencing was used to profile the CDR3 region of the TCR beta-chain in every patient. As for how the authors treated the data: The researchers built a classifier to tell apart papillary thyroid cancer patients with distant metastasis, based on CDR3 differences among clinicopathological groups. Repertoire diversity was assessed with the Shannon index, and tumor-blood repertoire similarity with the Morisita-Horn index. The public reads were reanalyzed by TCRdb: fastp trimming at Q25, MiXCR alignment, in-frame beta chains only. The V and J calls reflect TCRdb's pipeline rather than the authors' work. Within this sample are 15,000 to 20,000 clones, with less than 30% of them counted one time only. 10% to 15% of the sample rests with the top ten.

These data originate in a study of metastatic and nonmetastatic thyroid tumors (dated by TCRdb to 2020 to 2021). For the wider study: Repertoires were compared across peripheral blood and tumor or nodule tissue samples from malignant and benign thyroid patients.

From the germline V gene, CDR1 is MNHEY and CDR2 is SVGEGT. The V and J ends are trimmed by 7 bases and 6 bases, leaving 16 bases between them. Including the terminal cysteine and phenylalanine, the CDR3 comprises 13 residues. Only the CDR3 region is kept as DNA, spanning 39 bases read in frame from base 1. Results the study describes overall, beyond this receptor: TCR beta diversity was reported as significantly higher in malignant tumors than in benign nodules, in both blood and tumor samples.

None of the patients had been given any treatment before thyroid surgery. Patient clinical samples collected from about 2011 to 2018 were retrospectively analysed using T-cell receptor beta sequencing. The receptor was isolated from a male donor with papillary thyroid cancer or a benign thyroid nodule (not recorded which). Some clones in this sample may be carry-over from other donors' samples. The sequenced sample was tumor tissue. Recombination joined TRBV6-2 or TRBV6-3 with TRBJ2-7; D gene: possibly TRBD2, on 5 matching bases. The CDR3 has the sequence CASTPLDWGEQYF. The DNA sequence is TGTGCCAGCACCCCTTTGGACTGGGGCGAGCAGTACTTC.